This T cell receptor beta chain was found in a study of CD8 T cell repertoires and HIV-1 epitope variants. Study summary: T cells were stimulated with Twenty-five Gag and Nef peptides separately.

The protocol was immunoSEQ multiplex PCR, while the TCRdb copy is restricted to in-frame clones and leaves out a portion. The sample includes 1,100 or so clones, around 75% of them seen just once. Whole-study findings and limits: About five clonotypes recognized Nef KF9, one HW9, none TAALDMSHF.

Remarks on this clone: What it binds is not known.

Germline values: CDR1 SGDLS, CDR2 YYNGEE. The junction had 8 bases not matched to a gene; V was cut back by 5 bases and J by 5 bases. The CDR3 spans 14 residues. This rearrangement joins TRBV9 to TRBJ2-7, with TRBD2 matching over 9 bases. This TCR came from a male donor with HIV. Sequencing was performed on cultured CD8+ T cells derived from PBMCs. CDR3 sequence (DNA): TGTGCCAGCAGTGGTGGCGGGGGGGCTGACGAGCAGTACTTC. Encoded protein: CASSGGGGADEQYF. Full variable domain (outside the CDR3, taken from reference TRBV9 and TRBJ2-7): DSGVTQTPKHLITATGQRVTLRCSPRSGDLSVYWYQQSLDQGLQFLIQYYNGEERAKGNILERFSAQQFPDLHSELNLSSLELGDSALYFCASSGGGGADEQYFGPGTRLTVT.